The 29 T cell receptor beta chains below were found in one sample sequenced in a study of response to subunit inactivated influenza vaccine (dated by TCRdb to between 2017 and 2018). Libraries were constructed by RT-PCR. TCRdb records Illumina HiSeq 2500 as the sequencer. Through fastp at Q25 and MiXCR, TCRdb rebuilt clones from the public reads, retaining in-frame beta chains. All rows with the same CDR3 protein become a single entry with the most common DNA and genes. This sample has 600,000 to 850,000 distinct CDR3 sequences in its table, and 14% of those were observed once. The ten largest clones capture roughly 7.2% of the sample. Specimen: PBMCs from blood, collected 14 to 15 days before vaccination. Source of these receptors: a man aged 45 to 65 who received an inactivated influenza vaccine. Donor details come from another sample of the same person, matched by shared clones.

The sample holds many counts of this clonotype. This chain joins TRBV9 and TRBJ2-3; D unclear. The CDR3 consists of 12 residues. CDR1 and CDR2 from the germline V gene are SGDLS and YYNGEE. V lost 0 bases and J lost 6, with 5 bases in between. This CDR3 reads CASSVVGDTQYF. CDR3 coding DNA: TGTGCCAGCAGCGTAGTAGGGGATACGCAGTATTTT.

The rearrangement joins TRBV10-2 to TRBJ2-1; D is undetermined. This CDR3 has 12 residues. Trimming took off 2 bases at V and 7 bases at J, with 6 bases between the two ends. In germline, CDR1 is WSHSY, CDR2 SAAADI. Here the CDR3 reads CASSELVNEQFF. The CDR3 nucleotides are TGCGCCAGCAGTGAGCTAGTAAATGAGCAGTTCTTC.

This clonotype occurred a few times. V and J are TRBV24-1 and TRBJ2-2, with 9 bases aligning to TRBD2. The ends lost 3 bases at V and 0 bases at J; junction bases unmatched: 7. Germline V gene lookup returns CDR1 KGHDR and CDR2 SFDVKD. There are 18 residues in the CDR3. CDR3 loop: CATSDLGLAGANTGELFF. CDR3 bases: TGTGCCACCAGTGATCTCGGATTAGCGGGAGCGAACACCGGGGAGCTGTTTTTT.

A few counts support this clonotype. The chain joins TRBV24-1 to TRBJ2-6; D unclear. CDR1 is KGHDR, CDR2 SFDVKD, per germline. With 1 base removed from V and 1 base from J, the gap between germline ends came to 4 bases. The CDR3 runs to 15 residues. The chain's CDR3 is CATSDFSSGANVLTF. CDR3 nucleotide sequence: TGTGCCACCAGTGATTTTTCATCTGGGGCCAACGTCCTGACTTTC.

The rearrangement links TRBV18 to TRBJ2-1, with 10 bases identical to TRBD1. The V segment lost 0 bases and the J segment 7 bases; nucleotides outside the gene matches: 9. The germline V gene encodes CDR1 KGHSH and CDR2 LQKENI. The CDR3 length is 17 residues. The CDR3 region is CASSPPWIWDRGNEQFF. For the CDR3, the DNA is TGTGCCAGCTCACCACCGTGGATCTGGGACAGGGGTAATGAGCAGTTCTTC.

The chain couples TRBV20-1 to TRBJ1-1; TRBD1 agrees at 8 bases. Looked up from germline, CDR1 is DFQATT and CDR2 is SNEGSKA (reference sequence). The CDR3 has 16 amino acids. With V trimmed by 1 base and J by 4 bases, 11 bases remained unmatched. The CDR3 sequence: CSARGPRQGAGTEAFF. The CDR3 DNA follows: TGCAGTGCTAGAGGACCTAGGCAGGGGGCGGGCACTGAAGCTTTCTTT.

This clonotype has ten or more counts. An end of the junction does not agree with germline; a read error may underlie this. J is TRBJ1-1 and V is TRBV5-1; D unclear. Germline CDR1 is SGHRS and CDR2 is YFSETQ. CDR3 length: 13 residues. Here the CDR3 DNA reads TGTGCCAGCAGTTTATGGGGTAACACTGAAGCTTTCTTT. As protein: CASSLWGNTEAFF.

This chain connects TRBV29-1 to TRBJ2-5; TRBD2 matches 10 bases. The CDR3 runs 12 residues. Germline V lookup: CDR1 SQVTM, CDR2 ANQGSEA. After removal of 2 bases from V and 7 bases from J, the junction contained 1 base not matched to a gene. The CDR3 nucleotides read TGCAGCGTTGAAAGACTAGCGGGGACCCAGTACTTC. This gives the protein CSVERLAGTQYF. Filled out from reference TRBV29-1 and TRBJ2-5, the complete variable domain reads SAVISQKPSRDICQRGTSLTIQCQVDSQVTMMFWYRQQPGQSLTLIATANQGSEATYESGFVIDKFPISRPNLTFSTLTVSNMSPEDSSIYLCSVERLAGTQYFGPGTRLLVL.

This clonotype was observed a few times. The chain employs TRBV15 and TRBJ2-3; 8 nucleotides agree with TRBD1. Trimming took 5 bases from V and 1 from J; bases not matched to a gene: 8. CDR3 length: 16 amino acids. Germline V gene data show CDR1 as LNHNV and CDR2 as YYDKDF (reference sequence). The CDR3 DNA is TGTGCCACCAGCGGAATGACAGGGGCCGGCACAGATACGCAGTATTTT. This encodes CATSGMTGAGTDTQYF. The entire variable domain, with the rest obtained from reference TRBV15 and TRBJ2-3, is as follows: DAMVIQNPRYQVTQFGKPVTLSCSQTLNHNVMYWYQQKSSQAPKLLFHYYDKDFNNEADTPDNFQSRRPNTSFCFLDIRSPGLGDTAMYLCATSGMTGAGTDTQYFGPGTRLTVL.

CDR3 bases: TGCGCCAGCAGCTTGGACCGCCCGAACACTGAAGCTTTCTTT. This codes for CASSLDRPNTEAFF. The chain has TRBV5-1 and TRBJ1-1, with unresolved D. Germline CDR1 reads SGHRS; CDR2 reads YFSETQ. V lost 0 bases and J 1 base, leaving 7 bases between the germline ends. The CDR3 is made up of 14 amino acids. The variable domain in full, completed from reference TRBV5-1 and TRBJ1-1, reads KAGVTQTPRYLIKTRGQQVTLSCSPISGHRSVSWYQQTPGQGLQFLFEYFSETQRNKGNFPGRFSGRQFSNSRSEMNVSTLELGDSALYLCASSLDRPNTEAFFGQGTRLTVV.

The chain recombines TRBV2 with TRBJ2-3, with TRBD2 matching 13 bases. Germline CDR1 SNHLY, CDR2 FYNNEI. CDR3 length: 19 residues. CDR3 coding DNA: TGTACCTTCTGCCCGGGACACCGTGGACTAGCGGGAGACACAGATACGCAGTATTTT. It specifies CTFCPGHRGLAGDTDTQYF. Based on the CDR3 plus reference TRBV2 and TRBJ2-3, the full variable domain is EPEVTQTPSHQVTQMGQEVILRCVPISNHLYFYWYRQILGQKVEFLVSFYNNEISEKSEIFDDQFSVERPDGSNFTLKIRSTKLEDSAMYFCTFCPGHRGLAGDTDTQYFGPGTRLTVL.

CDR3: CASSQDRGTRTDTQYF. The DNA of the CDR3 is TGTGCCAGCAGCCAAGATCGGGGGACCCGCACAGATACGCAGTATTTT. The chain has TRBV14 and TRBJ2-3, with D possibly TRBD2 on 6 matching bases. Germline CDR1 is SGHDN and CDR2 is FVKESK. This CDR3 has 16 residues. Trimming removed 0 bases from V and 1 base from J, with 11 bases in between.

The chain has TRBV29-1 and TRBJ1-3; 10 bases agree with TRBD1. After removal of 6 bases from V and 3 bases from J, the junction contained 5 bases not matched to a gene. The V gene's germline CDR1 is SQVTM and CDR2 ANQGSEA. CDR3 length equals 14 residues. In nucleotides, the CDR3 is TGCAGCGTGGAGACAGGGGGCGTTGGAAACACCATATATTTT. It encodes CSVETGGVGNTIYF.

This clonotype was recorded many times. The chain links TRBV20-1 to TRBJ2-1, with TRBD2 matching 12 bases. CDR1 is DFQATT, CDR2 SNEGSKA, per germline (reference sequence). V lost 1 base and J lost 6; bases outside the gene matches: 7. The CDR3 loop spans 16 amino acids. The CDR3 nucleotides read TGCAGTGCTAGAGGCTCTAGCGGGGGGGCCCCCAATGAGCAGTTCTTC. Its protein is CSARGSSGGAPNEQFF.

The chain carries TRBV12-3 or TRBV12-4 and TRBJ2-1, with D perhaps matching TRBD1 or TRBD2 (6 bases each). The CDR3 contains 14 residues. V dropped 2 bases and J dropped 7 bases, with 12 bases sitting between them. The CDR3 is CASSLPGAANEQFF. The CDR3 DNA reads TGTGCCAGCAGTTTACCGGGGGCCGCGAATGAGCAGTTCTTC.

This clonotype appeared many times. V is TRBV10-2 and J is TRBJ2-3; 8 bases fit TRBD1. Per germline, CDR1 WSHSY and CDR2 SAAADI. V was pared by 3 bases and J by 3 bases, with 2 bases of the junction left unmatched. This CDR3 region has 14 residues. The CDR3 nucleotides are TGCGCCAGCAGTGAAGACAGGGGTACAGATACGCAGTATTTT. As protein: CASSEDRGTDTQYF.

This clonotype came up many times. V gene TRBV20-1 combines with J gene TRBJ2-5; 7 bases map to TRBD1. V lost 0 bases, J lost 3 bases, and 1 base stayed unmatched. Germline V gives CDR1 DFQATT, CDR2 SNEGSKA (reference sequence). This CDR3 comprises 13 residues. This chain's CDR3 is CSAREGQKETQYF. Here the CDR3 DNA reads TGCAGTGCTAGAGAGGGACAGAAAGAGACCCAGTACTTC.

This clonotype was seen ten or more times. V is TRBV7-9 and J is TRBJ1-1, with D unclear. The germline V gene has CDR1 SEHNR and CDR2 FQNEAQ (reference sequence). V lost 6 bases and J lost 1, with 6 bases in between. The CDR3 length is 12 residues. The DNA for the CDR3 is TGTGCCAGCAGTGACTGGAACACTGAAGCTTTCTTT. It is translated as CASSDWNTEAFF.

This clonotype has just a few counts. CDR3 amino acids: CASSLDQGPRETQYF. The CDR3 nucleotides read TGTGCCAGCAGCTTAGATCAGGGTCCCCGGGAGACCCAGTACTTC. The V gene is TRBV7-9, the J gene TRBJ2-5; a possible D gene is TRBD1 (5 bases). The CDR3 covers 15 residues. Germline V gene data show CDR1 as SEHNR and CDR2 as FQNEAQ (reference sequence). The germline V and J ends were trimmed by 1 base and 5 bases, with 14 bases remaining between them.

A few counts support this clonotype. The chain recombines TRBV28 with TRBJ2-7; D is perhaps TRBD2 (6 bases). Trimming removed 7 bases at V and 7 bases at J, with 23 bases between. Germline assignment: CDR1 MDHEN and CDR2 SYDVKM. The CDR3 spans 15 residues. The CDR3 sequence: CASTSLTGEGVEQYF. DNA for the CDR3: TGTGCCAGCACCTCTTTGACGGGAGAGGGTGTTGAGCAGTACTTC.

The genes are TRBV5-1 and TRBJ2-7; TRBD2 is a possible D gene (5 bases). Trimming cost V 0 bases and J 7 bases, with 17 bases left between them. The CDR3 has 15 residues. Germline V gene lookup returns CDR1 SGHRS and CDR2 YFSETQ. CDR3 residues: CASSLGRLASREQYF. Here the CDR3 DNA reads TGCGCCAGCAGCTTGGGTCGGCTAGCTTCCCGGGAGCAGTACTTC.

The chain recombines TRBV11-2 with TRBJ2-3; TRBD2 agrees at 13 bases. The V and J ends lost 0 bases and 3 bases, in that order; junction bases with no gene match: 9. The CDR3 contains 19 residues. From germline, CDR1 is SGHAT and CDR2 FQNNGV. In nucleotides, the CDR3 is TGTGCCAGCAGCTTAGATTTTCCGACTAGCGGGAGGAGGACAGATACGCAGTATTTT. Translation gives CASSLDFPTSGRRTDTQYF.

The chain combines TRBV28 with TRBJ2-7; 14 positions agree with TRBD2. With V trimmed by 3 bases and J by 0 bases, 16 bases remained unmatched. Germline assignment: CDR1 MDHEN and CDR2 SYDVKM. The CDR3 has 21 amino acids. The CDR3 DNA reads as TGTGCCAGCAGTTTCCCTGTCTTGGGACTAGCGGGAGTGGGTACCTCCTACGAGCAGTACTTC. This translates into CASSFPVLGLAGVGTSYEQYF.

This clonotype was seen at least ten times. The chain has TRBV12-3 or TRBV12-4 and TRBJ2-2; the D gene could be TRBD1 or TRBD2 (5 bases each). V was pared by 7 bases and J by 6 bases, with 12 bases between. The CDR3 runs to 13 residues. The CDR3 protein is CASKISGPGELFF. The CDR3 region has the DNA TGTGCCAGCAAAATATCGGGGCCCGGGGAGCTGTTTTTT.

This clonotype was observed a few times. Here the CDR3 reads CAISGSGQGETQYF. The CDR3 bases are TGTGCCATCAGTGGATCAGGTCAGGGAGAGACCCAGTACTTC. The gene calls are TRBV10-3 and TRBJ2-5, with a possible D match to TRBD1 (5 bases). V dropped 4 bases and J dropped 4 bases, with 13 bases sitting between them. The CDR3 runs 14 residues. The germline V gene encodes CDR1 ENHRY and CDR2 SYGVKD.

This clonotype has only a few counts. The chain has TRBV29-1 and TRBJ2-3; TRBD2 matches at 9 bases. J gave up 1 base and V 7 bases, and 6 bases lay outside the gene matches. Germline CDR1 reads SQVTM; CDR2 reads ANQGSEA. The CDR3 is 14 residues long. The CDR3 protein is CSATSSGGTDTQYF. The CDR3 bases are TGCAGCGCTACGTCTAGCGGGGGCACAGATACGCAGTATTTT.

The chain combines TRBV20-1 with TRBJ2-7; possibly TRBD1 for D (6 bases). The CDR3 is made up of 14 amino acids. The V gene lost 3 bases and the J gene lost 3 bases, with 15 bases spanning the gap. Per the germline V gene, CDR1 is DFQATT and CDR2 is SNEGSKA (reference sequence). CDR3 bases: TGCAGTGCTAGTTATTCGGGACATAGCTACGAGCAGTACTTC. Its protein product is CSASYSGHSYEQYF.

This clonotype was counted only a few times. The CDR3 protein is CASSYSGTGGNEQFF. The CDR3 region has the DNA TGTGCCAGCAGCTATTCCGGGACAGGGGGGAATGAGCAGTTCTTC. The chain employs TRBV11-1 and TRBJ2-1, with 11 bases lining up with TRBD1. Trimming at V came to 4 bases and at J to 7 bases, leaving 6 bases not matched to a gene. This CDR3 has 15 residues. CDR1 is SGHAT, CDR2 FQDESV, per germline (reference sequence).

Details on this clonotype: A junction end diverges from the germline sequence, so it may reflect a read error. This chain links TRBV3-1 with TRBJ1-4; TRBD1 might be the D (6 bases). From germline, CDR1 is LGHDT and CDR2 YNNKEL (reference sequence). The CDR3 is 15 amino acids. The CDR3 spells CASSQDRIAGTPTYF. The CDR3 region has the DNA TGTGCCAGCAGCCAAGATCGTATAGCGGGGACACCCACATATTTT.